A single sample gave rise to the 6 T cell receptor beta chains below, sequenced in a study of CD8 T cells in Susac syndrome. RNA was extracted with the RNeasy kit, and a quantity of about 0.45 to 1 ug was reverse transcribed using random hexamers. TCRdb itself ran the immunoSEQ multiplex PCR reads through MiXCR, one entry per CDR3 protein. The repertoire holds around 150,000 distinct CDR3 sequences, approximately 95% seen once, with about 0.26% in the top ten. The source material was CD8+ T cells from PBMCs. The receptors come from a human donor in good health.

The chain links TRBV4-2 to TRBJ2-7, with 7 bases identical to TRBD2. The germline CDR1 and CDR2 sequences are LGHNA and YNFKEQ. J lost 3 bases, V lost 4 bases, and 6 bases had no gene match. This CDR3 comprises 14 residues. The CDR3: CASSLERDFYEQYF. CDR3 DNA: TGTGCCAGCAGCCTTGAGCGGGACTTCTACGAGCAGTACTTC.

The sample holds one count of this clonotype. V and J are TRBV3-1 and TRBJ2-7, with 7 bases fitting TRBD2. Per germline, CDR1 LGHDT and CDR2 YNNKEL (reference sequence). This CDR3 region has 15 residues. Unmatched junction bases numbered 4, after V lost 2 bases and J lost 0 bases. CDR3 DNA sequence: TGTGCCAGCAGCCAATTGACTAGCTCCTCCTACGAGCAGTACTTC. This codes for CASSQLTSSSYEQYF.

This clonotype appeared once. The chain recombines TRBV30 with TRBJ1-1; D remains ambiguous. V lost 0 bases and J 6 bases, leaving 8 bases between the germline ends. The CDR3 has 12 residues. CDR1 and CDR2 from the germline V gene are GTSNPN and SVGIG (reference sequence). The CDR3 DNA follows: TGTGCCTGGAGTGTACAGCCTCCTGAAGCTTTCTTT. Translation: CAWSVQPPEAFF.

V gene TRBV27 combines with J gene TRBJ2-3; D is undetermined. This CDR3 is 13 amino acids long. With 5 bases removed from V and 2 bases from J, the gap between germline ends came to 8 bases. Germline CDR1 reads MNHEY; CDR2 reads SMNVEV (reference sequence). The CDR3, as DNA: TGTGCCAGCAGTCCCGACCCCACAGATACGCAGTATTTT. Translating gives CASSPDPTDTQYF.

The chain couples TRBV27 to TRBJ1-2; a weak D match, TRBD1 (6 bases). V was pared by 4 bases and J by 5 bases, with 17 bases between. The CDR3 contains 15 residues. Germline CDR1 reads MNHEY; CDR2 reads SMNVEV (reference sequence). CDR3 amino acids: CASSSGYEGGYGYTF. The DNA of the CDR3 is TGTGCCAGCAGTTCAGGATATGAGGGGGGATATGGCTACACCTTC.

Here the CDR3 DNA reads TGTGCCAGCAGCCCTCAAGCGGGAGACAATGAGCAGTTCTTC. Translating it yields CASSPQAGDNEQFF. The V gene is TRBV5-4, the J gene TRBJ2-1; TRBD2 matches 8 bases. The CDR3 length is 14 residues. From germline, CDR1 is SGHNT and CDR2 YYREEE (reference sequence). The trim removed 4 bases at V and 5 bases at J, leaving 5 bases unmatched.